A single sample gave rise to the 9 T cell receptor beta chains below, sequenced in a study of T cells after posttransplantation cyclophosphamide. Treatment was busulfan-fludarabine conditioning, a marrow graft, and cyclophosphamide on days +3 and +4. Data came from immunoSEQ multiplex PCR; TCRdb stores just in-frame clones and leaves some out. The repertoire shows roughly 7,700 clones, none seen only once; the top ten take about 25%. The material was PBMCs, obtained 94 days after allogeneic stem cell transplant with posttransplant cyclophosphamide. Every receptor here comes from a female patient between 60 and 69 years old who received an allogeneic stem cell transplant from an unrelated donor, was CMV-positive, and had acute GVHD only. The T cells may come from the graft donor.

In this sample, this clone is medium-sized. The chain uses TRBV14 and TRBJ2-6; D is perhaps TRBD1 or TRBD2 (6 bases each). Germline V gene sequence: CDR1 SGHDN, CDR2 FVKESK. The CDR3 has 19 amino acids. Trimming removed 1 base at V and 1 base at J, with 17 bases between. Here the CDR3 reads CASSQAFSRGGSGANVLTF. The CDR3 DNA reads as TGTGCCAGCAGCCAAGCGTTTAGCAGGGGAGGATCTGGGGCCAACGTCCTGACTTTC.

The sample holds many counts of this clone. The chain has TRBV24-1 and TRBJ2-7; the D is unclear. V dropped 2 bases and J dropped 0 bases, with 4 bases sitting between them. The CDR3 contains 13 residues. CDR1 and CDR2 from the germline V gene are KGHDR and SFDVKD. The CDR3 bases are TGTGCCACCAGTGATTGGGCCTCCTACGAGCAGTACTTC. This codes for CATSDWASYEQYF.

By share of the sample, this clone is medium-sized. The rearrangement uses TRBV14 and TRBJ2-1; 9 bases are a match to TRBD2. CDR1 and CDR2 from the germline V gene are SGHDN and FVKESK. The V gene end was trimmed by 6 bases and the J gene end by 0 bases; junction bases not matched to a gene: 3. There are 15 residues in the CDR3. CDR3 DNA sequence: TGTGCCAGCAGTCTAGCGGGGAGCTCCTACAATGAGCAGTTCTTC. Translated, it gives CASSLAGSSYNEQFF.

Many counts were recorded for this clone. The chain couples TRBV7-3 to TRBJ2-3; 8 bases line up with TRBD2. J lost 5 bases, V lost 5 bases, and 12 bases had no gene match. Germline V CDR1 and CDR2: SGHTA, FQGTGA. The CDR3 covers 16 residues. The CDR3 spells CASSAKPGLAGDTQYF. CDR3 coding DNA: TGTGCCAGCAGCGCTAAACCCGGGCTAGCGGGAGATACGCAGTATTTT.

This clone was counted at least ten times. The chain has TRBV5-1 and TRBJ2-1; the D gene is possibly TRBD1 (5 bases). The CDR3 loop spans 15 amino acids. Trimming left V 2 bases short and J 5 bases short, with 14 bases between. Germline V gene data show CDR1 as SGHRS and CDR2 as YFSETQ. The CDR3 region has the DNA TGCGCCAGCAGCTTTGGTCAGGGTAAGCACAATGAGCAGTTCTTC. Its protein product is CASSFGQGKHNEQFF. Complete variable domain (other parts from reference TRBV5-1 and TRBJ2-1): KAGVTQTPRYLIKTRGQQVTLSCSPISGHRSVSWYQQTPGQGLQFLFEYFSETQRNKGNFPGRFSGRQFSNSRSEMNVSTLELGDSALYLCASSFGQGKHNEQFFGPGTRLTVL.

This clone was picked up many times. V usage is TRBV5-1 and J usage is TRBJ1-4; 10 bases agree with TRBD1. V was pared by 2 bases and J by 0 bases, with 7 bases of the junction left unmatched. This CDR3 region has 18 residues. CDR1 and CDR2 (germline): SGHRS, YFSETQ. Here the CDR3 DNA reads TGCGCCAGCAGCTTTAAAGGGACAGGGGATGCAACTAATGAAAAACTGTTTTTT. It yields the protein CASSFKGTGDATNEKLFF.

This clone was counted many times. The DNA for the CDR3 is TGTGCTAGTGGTTTGGGCGACAGGGTGGGCACTGAAGCTTTCTTT. This gives the protein CASGLGDRVGTEAFF. The gene calls are TRBV12-5 and TRBJ1-1; 7 nucleotides align to TRBD1. V dropped 1 base and J dropped 4; count of bases not matched to a gene: 6. The germline CDR1 and CDR2 sequences are LGHNT and FRNRAP. The CDR3 sequence is 15 residues long.

This clone came up many times. The chain joins TRBV27 to TRBJ2-7, with 9 bases lining up with TRBD2. Germline trimming cut 5 bases from V and 3 bases from J; bases unmatched to any gene: 2. CDR1 is MNHEY, CDR2 SMNVEV, per germline (reference sequence). The CDR3 covers 13 residues. CDR3 DNA sequence: TGTGCCAGCAGTACACTAGCGGGCTACGAGCAGTACTTC. Its protein is CASSTLAGYEQYF.

This clone was observed many times. The chain combines TRBV6-2 or TRBV6-3 with TRBJ2-1; 8 bases are shared with TRBD2. The CDR3 is made up of 17 amino acids. The J segment lost 6 bases and the V segment lost 6 bases, leaving 16 bases of the junction unmatched. CDR1 and CDR2 (germline): MNHEY, SVGEGT. CDR3 nucleotides: TGTGCCAGCAGCGACCAAGATAGCGGGATTTCGGCCAATGAGCAGTTCTTC. Amino acids: CASSDQDSGISANEQFF.